Listed below are T cell receptor beta chains from one sample, sequenced in a study of radiation and T cells in renal cell carcinoma. TCRdb keeps only in-frame clones here, not all; method: immunoSEQ multiplex PCR. The sample holds about 64,000 clones, about three quarters seen once. Specimen: blood, collected from a patient whose treatment included radiotherapy and nephrectomy. The receptor source for this set is a man aged 55 to 70 with renal cell carcinoma. CDR3s include the opening cysteine and the closing phenylalanine or tryptophan. D genes are given only for firm matches. Some rows mark clone size as missing; the rest say once, few, many or name a class of expanded clone.

D gene,J gene,V gene,CDR3 length,clone size,CDR3 DNA,CDR3 protein
TRBD1,TRBJ1-4,TRBV18,15,-,TGTGCCAGCTCAGCTACAGGGGCAACTAATGAAAAACTGTTTTTT,CASSATGATNEKLFF
TRBD1,TRBJ1-2,TRBV6-5,15,-,TGTGCCAGCAAGACGGGACAGGGAGTTGGGTATGGCTACACCTTC,CASKTGQGVGYGYTF
TRBD2,TRBJ2-5,TRBV7-2,19,-,TGTGCCAGCAGCTTACTCGGAAATCTAGCGGGGGGCCCCCAAGAGACCCAGTACTTC,CASSLLGNLAGGPQETQYF
-,TRBJ1-1,TRBV6-5,15,-,TGTGCCAGCTTAGGAGTCGTTGGGGAGAACACTGAAGCTTTCTTT,CASLGVVGENTEAFF
-,TRBJ1-1,TRBV7-2,16,-,TGTGCCAGCAGCTTAGATTCTAGCGGTCTGAACACTGAAGCTTTCTTT,CASSLDSSGLNTEAFF
-,TRBJ2-3,TRBV30,13,-,TGTGCCTCAACTACGGGGGGCACAGATACGCAGTATTTT,CASTTGGTDTQYF
TRBD1,TRBJ1-2,TRBV5-5,12,-,TGTGCCAGCAGCCGGACAGGGAATGGCTACACCTTC,CASSRTGNGYTF
TRBD1,TRBJ1-1,TRBV28,14,few,TGTGCCAGCAGTTACCGGGACAGGGAAATCAGAGCTTTCTTT,CASSYRDREIRAFF
-,TRBJ2-3,TRBV5-1,15,-,TGCGCCAGCAGCTTCATTTCTACTAGCACAGATACGCAGTATTTT,CASSFISTSTDTQYF
TRBD1,TRBJ2-2,TRBV2,14,-,TGTGCCAGCAGTGGACAGGGGAACACCGGGGAGCTGTTTTTT,CASSGQGNTGELFF
-,TRBJ1-2,TRBV28,11,few,TGTGCCAGCAGTTACAAAGATGGCTACACCTTC,CASSYKDGYTF
-,TRBJ1-2,TRBV11-3,13,-,TGTGCCAGCAGCTCAGGTGGTGGGTATGGCTACACCTTC,CASSSGGGYGYTF
-,TRBJ1-3,TRBV30,14,once,TGTGCCTGGAGTTTCAGGTACTCTGGAAACACCATATATTTT,CAWSFRYSGNTIYF
-,TRBJ2-5,TRBV19,14,-,TGTGCCAGTAGTATTGGGGGGGCCGGAGAGACCCAGTACTTC,CASSIGGAGETQYF
-,TRBJ2-7,TRBV27,13,once,TGTGCCAGCAGTTTAACAGCGAGCTACGAGCAGTACTTC,CASSLTASYEQYF
TRBD2,TRBJ2-1,TRBV5-4,16,once,TGTGCCAGCAGCTTGGAACAGCGGGAGGGCCTGAGTGAGCAGTTCTTC,CASSLEQREGLSEQFF
TRBD1,TRBJ1-2,TRBV12-5,15,-,TGTGCTAGTGGTTCCCCCGGGCAGGGGGACTATGGCTACACCTTC,CASGSPGQGDYGYTF
TRBD1,TRBJ2-2,TRBV19,17,-,TGTGCCAGTAGTGGGGGTCGAAGGACAGGGCTGCACGGGGAGCTGTTTTTT,CASSGGRRTGLHGELFF
-,TRBJ1-4,TRBV4-3,15,-,TGCGCCAGCAGCCAAGATATTGGGCCCCATGAAAAACTGTTTTTT,CASSQDIGPHEKLFF
-,TRBJ1-3,TRBV11-3,16,-,TGTGCCAGCAGCTTGGAAGGATGGAGCTCTGGAAACACCATATATTTT,CASSLEGWSSGNTIYF
-,TRBJ1-5,TRBV5-6,14,-,TGTGCCAGCAGCGTGTGGGGGGGCAATCAGCCCCAGCATTTT,CASSVWGGNQPQHF
TRBD2,TRBJ2-1,TRBV18,15,-,TGTGCCAGCTCACCGGGGCTAGCGGATTACAATGAGCTGTTCTTC,CASSPGLADYNELFF
TRBD2,TRBJ2-1,TRBV2,15,-,TGTGCCAGCAGTGAAAGGGCTAGCGGGGGGGATGAGCAGTTCTTC,CASSERASGGDEQFF
TRBD1,TRBJ1-1,TRBV7-6,15,-,TGTGCCAGCAGCTTAGGGGACAGGGGGGACACTGAAGCTTTCTTT,CASSLGDRGDTEAFF
-,TRBJ2-1,TRBV19,13,-,TGTGCCAGTAGTGAAGTCCGGGGAAGTGAGCAGTTCTTC,CASSEVRGSEQFF
-,TRBJ1-2,TRBV19,14,medium-sized,TGTGCCAGTAGTATGCAGAGAACTAACTATGGCTACACCTTC,CASSMQRTNYGYTF
TRBD1,TRBJ2-1,TRBV19,15,-,TGTGCCAGTAGTATCCGAGGACAGGGGCGCGATGAGCAGTTCTTC,CASSIRGQGRDEQFF
-,TRBJ1-4,TRBV6-1,15,-,TGTGCCAGCAGTGAAGACGACAGAAGTAATGAAAAACTGTTTTTT,CASSEDDRSNEKLFF
-,TRBJ1-4,TRBV25-1,13,-,TGTGCCAGCAGTGAGCCTGGACTTGAAAAACTGTTTTTT,CASSEPGLEKLFF
-,TRBJ1-2,TRBV7-9,16,-,TGTGCCAGCAGCTTAGGTGGATCTCACGCCGTATATGGCTACACCTTC,CASSLGGSHAVYGYTF
TRBD2,TRBJ2-3,TRBV29-1,15,-,TGCAGCGTCACCTGGGCGGGGGGAAGCACAGATACGCAGTATTTT,CSVTWAGGSTDTQYF
-,TRBJ2-2,TRBV11-2,14,once,TGTGCCAGCAGCCCCCCGTTTCGCACCGGGGAGCTGTTTTTT,CASSPPFRTGELFF
TRBD2,TRBJ2-1,TRBV10-3,15,-,TGTGCCATCAGTGAGTCGCGGGAGGGCCCCAATGAGCAGTTCTTC,CAISESREGPNEQFF
-,TRBJ1-3,TRBV11-2,15,few,TGTGCCAGCAGCTTTACTTACCGGGAGAGAGACACCATATATTTT,CASSFTYRERDTIYF
-,TRBJ2-2,TRBV7-9,15,-,TGTGCCAGCACCCCCCGCGGGACAGAGGCCGGGGAGCTGTTTTTT,CASTPRGTEAGELFF
-,TRBJ1-2,TRBV7-9,14,-,TGTGCCAGCAGCTTAGTTTACAGGTTCGCGGGCTACACCTTC,CASSLVYRFAGYTF
-,TRBJ2-7,TRBV4-3,15,-,TGCGCCAGCAGCCAAGAGCCAGCCTCCCCCCACGAGCAGTACTTC,CASSQEPASPHEQYF
-,TRBJ1-6,TRBV5-4,17,once,TGTGCCAGCAGCTTGGCTGCAGGGACCACGCCTAATTCACCCCTCCACTTT,CASSLAAGTTPNSPLHF
-,TRBJ1-5,TRBV19,15,once,TGTGCCAGTAGACAAAGTCAGGGTTTGAGGCAGCCCCAGCATTTT,CASRQSQGLRQPQHF
TRBD1,TRBJ1-3,TRBV28,16,few,TGTGCCAGCAGTTCCCCAGGGGGCCCCTCTGGAAACACCATATATTTT,CASSSPGGPSGNTIYF
TRBD2,TRBJ2-2,TRBV7-2,16,-,TGTGCCAGCAGTTATACTAGCGGGGGGGCCGTCGGGGAGCTGTTTTTT,CASSYTSGGAVGELFF
TRBD1,TRBJ2-3,TRBV7-2,15,-,TGTGCCAGCAGCCCAGGACAGGGAACAACAGATACGCAGTATTTT,CASSPGQGTTDTQYF
TRBD2,TRBJ2-1,TRBV6-1,16,few,TGTGCCAGCAGTGAAGCGCTAGCTAGCGGGAACAATGAGCAGTTCTTC,CASSEALASGNNEQFF
TRBD2,TRBJ2-3,TRBV2,15,-,TGTGCCAGCAGTGGAACTAGCGGTAGCACAGATACGCAGTATTTT,CASSGTSGSTDTQYF
TRBD2,TRBJ2-1,TRBV7-8,17,-,TGTGCCAGCAGCTTTGTACTAGCGGGGCCGGGGGTTAATGAGCAGTTCTTC,CASSFVLAGPGVNEQFF
-,TRBJ2-1,TRBV6-1,15,-,TGTGCCAGCAGTGAATGGGCTAGCGACTACAATGAGCAGTTCTTC,CASSEWASDYNEQFF
-,TRBJ2-3,TRBV14,15,-,TGTGCCAGCAGCCCGTTATCGTCTAGCACAGATACGCAGTATTTT,CASSPLSSSTDTQYF
TRBD1,TRBJ1-1,TRBV5-1,14,-,TGCGCCAGCAGCCGGACAGGGGGGAACACTGAAGCTTTCTTT,CASSRTGGNTEAFF
-,TRBJ1-5,TRBV10-2,13,-,TGCGCCAGCAGTGATAGGGGCAATCAGCCCCAGCATTTT,CASSDRGNQPQHF
-,TRBJ1-1,TRBV30,12,-,TGTGCCTGGGGTCGTAGTAACACTGAAGCTTTCTTT,CAWGRSNTEAFF
-,TRBJ2-7,TRBV19,12,-,TGTGCCAGTAGTATACAAGGCTACGAGCAGTACTTC,CASSIQGYEQYF
TRBD1,TRBJ1-4,TRBV11-3,14,once,TGTGCCAGCAGCAAGGACAGGGGGAATGAAAAACTGTTTTTT,CASSKDRGNEKLFF
-,TRBJ1-1,TRBV2,15,-,TGTGCCAGCAGGACCCCGGGACCCAAAGGCGCTGAAGCTTTCTTT,CASRTPGPKGAEAFF
TRBD2,TRBJ2-3,TRBV9,20,-,TGTGCCAGCAGCCCCCCCCGGGGACTAGCGGGAGGAAGTGGCACAGATACGCAGTATTTT,CASSPPRGLAGGSGTDTQYF
-,TRBJ1-1,TRBV29-1,13,-,TGCAGCGTTGAACTCAGGGTGAACACTGAAGCTTTCTTT,CSVELRVNTEAFF
-,TRBJ1-1,TRBV20-1,11,few,TGCAGTGCTAGGTGGAGCACTGAAGCTTTCTTT,CSARWSTEAFF
-,TRBJ2-7,TRBV18,12,few,TGTGCCAGCTCACCAAGTCATGACGAGCAGTACTTC,CASSPSHDEQYF